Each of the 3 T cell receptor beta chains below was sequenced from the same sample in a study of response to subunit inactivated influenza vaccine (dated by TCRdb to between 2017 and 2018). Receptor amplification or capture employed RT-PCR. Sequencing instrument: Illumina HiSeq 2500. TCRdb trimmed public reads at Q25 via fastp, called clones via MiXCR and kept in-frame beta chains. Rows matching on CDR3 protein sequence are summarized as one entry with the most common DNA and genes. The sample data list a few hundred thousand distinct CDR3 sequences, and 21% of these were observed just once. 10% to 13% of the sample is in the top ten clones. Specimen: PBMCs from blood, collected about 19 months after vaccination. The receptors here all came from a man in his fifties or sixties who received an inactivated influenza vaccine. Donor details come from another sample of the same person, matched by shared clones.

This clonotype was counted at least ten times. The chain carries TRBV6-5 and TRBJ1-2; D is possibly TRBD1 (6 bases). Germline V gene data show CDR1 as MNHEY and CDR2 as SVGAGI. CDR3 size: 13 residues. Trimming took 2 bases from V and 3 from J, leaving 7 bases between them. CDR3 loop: CASSYKGDYGYTF. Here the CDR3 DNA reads TGTGCCAGCAGTTACAAGGGGGACTATGGCTACACCTTC.

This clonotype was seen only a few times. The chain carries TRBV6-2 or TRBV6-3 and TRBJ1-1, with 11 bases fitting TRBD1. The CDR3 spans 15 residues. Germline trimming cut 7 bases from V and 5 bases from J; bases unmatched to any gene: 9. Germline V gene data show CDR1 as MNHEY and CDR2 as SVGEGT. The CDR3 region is CASTRTGGDGTEAFF. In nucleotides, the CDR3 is TGTGCCAGCACGCGGACAGGGGGCGATGGGACTGAAGCTTTCTTT.

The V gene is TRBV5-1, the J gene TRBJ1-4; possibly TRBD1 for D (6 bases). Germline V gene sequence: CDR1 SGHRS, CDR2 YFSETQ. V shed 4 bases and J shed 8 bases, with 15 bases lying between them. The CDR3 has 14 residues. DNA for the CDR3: TGCGCCAGCAGCGTCTCGGACAGTAGAGAAAAACTGTTTTTT. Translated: CASSVSDSREKLFF.